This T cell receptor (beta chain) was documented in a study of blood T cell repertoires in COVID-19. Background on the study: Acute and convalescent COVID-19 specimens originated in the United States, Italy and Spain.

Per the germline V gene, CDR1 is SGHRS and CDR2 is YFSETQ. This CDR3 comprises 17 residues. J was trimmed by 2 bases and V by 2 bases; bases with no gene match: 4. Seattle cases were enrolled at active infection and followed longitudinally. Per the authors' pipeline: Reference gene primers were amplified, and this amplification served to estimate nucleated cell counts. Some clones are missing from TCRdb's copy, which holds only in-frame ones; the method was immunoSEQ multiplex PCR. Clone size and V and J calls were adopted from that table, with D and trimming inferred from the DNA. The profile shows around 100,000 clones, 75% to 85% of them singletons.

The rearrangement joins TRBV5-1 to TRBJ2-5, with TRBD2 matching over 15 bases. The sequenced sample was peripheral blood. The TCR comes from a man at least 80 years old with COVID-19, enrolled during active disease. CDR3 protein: CASSFGLAGGLQETQYF. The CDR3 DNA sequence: TGCGCCAGCAGCTTCGGACTAGCGGGGGGGCTTCAAGAGACCCAGTACTTC.